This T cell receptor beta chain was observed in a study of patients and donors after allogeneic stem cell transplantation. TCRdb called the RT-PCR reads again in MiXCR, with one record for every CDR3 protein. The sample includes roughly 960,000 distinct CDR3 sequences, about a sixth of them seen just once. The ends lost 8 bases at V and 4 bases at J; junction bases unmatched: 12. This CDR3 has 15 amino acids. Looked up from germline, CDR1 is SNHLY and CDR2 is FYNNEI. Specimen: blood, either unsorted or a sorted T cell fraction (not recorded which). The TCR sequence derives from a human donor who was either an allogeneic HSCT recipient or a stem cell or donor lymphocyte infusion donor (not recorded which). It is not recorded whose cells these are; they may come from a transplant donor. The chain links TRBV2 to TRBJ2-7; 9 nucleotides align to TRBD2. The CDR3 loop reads CASQNPAGGVYEQYF. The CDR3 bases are TGTGCCAGCCAGAACCCCGCGGGAGGGGTATACGAGCAGTACTTC.